The clone carrying this T cell receptor (beta chain) occurred once. V was pared by 5 bases and J by 0 bases, with 11 bases between. Germline CDR1 is MNHNY and CDR2 is SVGAGI (reference sequence). This CDR3 comprises 15 residues. The source of the sample is a study of shared clonotypes between healthy human individuals. Profiling relied on immunoSEQ multiplex PCR, and the TCRdb table lists in-frame clones only, not all of them. The sample records hundreds of thousands of clones, about 74% being singletons. This clonotype was sampled from a woman younger than 45 in good health. Sample: memory CD4+ T cells sorted from blood. Subset indicated: CD45RA-negative fraction. The chain combines TRBV6-6 with TRBJ1-5; D gene uncertain. DNA for the CDR3: TGTGCCAGCAGTCCTGCGGGCTATAGCAATCAGCCCCAGCATTTT. Translated: CASSPAGYSNQPQHF.